One and the same sample provided the 2 T cell receptor beta chains below, sequenced in a study of cytomegalovirus exposure and HLA in healthy donors. 60 Vbeta and 13 Jbeta primers were used in PCR. Here immunoSEQ multiplex PCR was the method, and the copy in TCRdb shows in-frame clones only, minus some. The sample carries around 140,000 clones, 60% to 85% recorded once. The sample was PBMCs. The source of these receptors is a woman between 18 and 29 years old in good health and CMV-seronegative.

The J gene is TRBJ1-5, the V gene TRBV11-3; D gene unclear. Germline CDR1 and CDR2: SGHNT and YENEEA. The CDR3 spans 11 residues. This CDR3 is CLGQSNQPQHF. In DNA form, the CDR3 reads TGTCTTGGGCAGAGCAATCAGCCCCAGCATTTT.

V is TRBV30 and J is TRBJ2-7; 10 positions agree with TRBD2. J was trimmed by 7 bases and V by 5 bases; bases with no gene match: 5. CDR3 length: 12 amino acids. The germline CDR1 and CDR2 sequences are GTSNPN and SVGIG (reference sequence). Here the CDR3 reads CAWSAGGGEQYF. In DNA, the CDR3 is TGTGCCTGGTCAGCGGGAGGGGGGGAGCAGTACTTC.